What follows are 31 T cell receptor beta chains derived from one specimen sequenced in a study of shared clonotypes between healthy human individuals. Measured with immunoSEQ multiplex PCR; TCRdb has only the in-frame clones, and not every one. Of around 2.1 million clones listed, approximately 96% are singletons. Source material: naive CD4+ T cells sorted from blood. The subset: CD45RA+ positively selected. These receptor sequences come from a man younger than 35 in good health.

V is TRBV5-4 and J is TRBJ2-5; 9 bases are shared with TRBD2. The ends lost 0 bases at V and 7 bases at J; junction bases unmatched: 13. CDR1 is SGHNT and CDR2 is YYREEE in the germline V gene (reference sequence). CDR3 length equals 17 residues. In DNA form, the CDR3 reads TGTGCCAGCAGCTTGGCAGGTAGCGGGGGCCCACAATCGACCCAGTACTTC. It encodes CASSLAGSGGPQSTQYF.

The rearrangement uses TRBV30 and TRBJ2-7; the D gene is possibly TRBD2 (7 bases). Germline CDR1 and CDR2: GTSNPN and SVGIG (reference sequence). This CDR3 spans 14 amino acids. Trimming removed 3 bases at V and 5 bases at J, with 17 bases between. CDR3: CAWSGGGGKNEQYF. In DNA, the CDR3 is TGTGCCTGGAGCGGAGGGGGAGGGAAAAACGAGCAGTACTTC.

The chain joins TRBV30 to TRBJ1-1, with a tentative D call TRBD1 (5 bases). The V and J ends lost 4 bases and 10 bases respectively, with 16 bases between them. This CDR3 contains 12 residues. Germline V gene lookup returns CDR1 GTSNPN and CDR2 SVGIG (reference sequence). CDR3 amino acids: CAWTPGSPGAFF. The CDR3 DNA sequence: TGTGCCTGGACCCCAGGGAGCCCCGGAGCTTTCTTT. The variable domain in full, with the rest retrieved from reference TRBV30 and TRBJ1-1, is SQTIHQWPATLVQPVGSPLSLECTVEGTSNPNLYWYRQAAGRGLQLLFYSVGIGQISSEVPQNLSASRPQDRQFILSSKKLLLSDSGFYLCAWTPGSPGAFFGQGTRLTVV.

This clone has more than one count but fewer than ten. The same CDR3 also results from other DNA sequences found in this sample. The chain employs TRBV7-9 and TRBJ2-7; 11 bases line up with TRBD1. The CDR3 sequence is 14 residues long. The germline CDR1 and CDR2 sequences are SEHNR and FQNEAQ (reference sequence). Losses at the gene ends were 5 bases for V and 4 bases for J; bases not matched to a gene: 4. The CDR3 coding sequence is TGTGCCAGCAGCGCCGGGACAGGGGGATACGAGCAGTACTTC. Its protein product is CASSAGTGGYEQYF.

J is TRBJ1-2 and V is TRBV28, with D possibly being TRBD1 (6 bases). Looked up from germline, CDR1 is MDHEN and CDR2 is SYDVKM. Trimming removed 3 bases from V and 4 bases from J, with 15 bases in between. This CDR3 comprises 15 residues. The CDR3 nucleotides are TGTGCCAGCAGTTTCGGAGACAGGAGAACCTATGGCTACACCTTC. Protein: CASSFGDRRTYGYTF.

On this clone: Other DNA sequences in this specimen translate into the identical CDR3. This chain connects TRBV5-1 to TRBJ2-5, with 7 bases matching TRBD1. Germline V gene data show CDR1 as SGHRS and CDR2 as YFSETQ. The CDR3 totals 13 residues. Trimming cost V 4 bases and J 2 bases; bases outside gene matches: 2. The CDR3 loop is CASSLQGQETQYF. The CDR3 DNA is TGCGCCAGCAGCCTACAGGGGCAAGAGACCCAGTACTTC.

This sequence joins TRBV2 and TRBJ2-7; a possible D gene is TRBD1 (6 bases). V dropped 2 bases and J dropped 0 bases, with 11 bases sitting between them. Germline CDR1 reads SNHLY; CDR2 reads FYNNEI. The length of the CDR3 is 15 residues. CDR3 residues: CASSEMTGHSYEQYF. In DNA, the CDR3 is TGTGCCAGCAGTGAAATGACAGGCCACTCCTACGAGCAGTACTTC.

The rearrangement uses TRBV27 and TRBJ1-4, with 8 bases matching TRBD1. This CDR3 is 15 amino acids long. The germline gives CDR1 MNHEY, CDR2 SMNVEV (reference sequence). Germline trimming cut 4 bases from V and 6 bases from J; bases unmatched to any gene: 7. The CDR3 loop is CASSSLGQGDEKLFF. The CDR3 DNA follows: TGTGCCAGCAGTTCTCTCGGACAGGGCGATGAAAAACTGTTTTTT.

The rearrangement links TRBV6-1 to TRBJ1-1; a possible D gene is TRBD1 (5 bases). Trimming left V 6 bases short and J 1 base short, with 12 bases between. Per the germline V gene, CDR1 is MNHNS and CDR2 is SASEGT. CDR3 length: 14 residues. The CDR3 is CASRYDRGNTEAFF. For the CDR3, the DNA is TGTGCCAGCAGATATGACAGAGGGAACACTGAAGCTTTCTTT.

In DNA form, the CDR3 reads TGTGCCAGCAGTGTGACTGGGGCCTACGAGCAGTACTTC. Translating it yields CASSVTGAYEQYF. The genes are TRBV27 and TRBJ2-7; D remains unclear. This CDR3 contains 13 residues. V lost 5 bases, J lost 2 bases, and 10 bases lay in between. Germline CDR1 reads MNHEY; CDR2 reads SMNVEV (reference sequence).

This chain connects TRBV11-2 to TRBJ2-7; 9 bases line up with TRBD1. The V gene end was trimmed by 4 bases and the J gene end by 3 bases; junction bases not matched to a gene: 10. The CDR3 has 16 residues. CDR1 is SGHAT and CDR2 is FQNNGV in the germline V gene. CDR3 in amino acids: CASSSTGGRYHYEQYF. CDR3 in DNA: TGTGCCAGCAGCTCCACAGGGGGCAGGTACCACTACGAGCAGTACTTC.

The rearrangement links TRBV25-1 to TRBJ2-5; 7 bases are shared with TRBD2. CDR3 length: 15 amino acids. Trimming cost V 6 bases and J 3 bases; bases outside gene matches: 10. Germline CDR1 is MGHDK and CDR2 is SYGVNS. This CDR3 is CASSLVGGGKETQYF. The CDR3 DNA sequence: TGTGCCAGCAGCCTCGTGGGGGGGGGAAAAGAGACCCAGTACTTC.

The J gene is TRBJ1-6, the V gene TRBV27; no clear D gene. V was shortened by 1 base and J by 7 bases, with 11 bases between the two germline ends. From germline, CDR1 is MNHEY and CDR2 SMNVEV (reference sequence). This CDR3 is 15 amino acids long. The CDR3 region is CASSLLYSGNSPLHF. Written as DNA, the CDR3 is TGTGCCAGCAGTTTATTATATTCTGGGAATTCACCCCTCCACTTT.

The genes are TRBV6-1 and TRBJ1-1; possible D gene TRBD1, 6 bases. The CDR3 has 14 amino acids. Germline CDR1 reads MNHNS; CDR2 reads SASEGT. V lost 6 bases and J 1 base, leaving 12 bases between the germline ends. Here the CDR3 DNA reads TGTGCCAGCAGCTTGACAGGTCCGAACACTGAAGCTTTCTTT. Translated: CASSLTGPNTEAFF.

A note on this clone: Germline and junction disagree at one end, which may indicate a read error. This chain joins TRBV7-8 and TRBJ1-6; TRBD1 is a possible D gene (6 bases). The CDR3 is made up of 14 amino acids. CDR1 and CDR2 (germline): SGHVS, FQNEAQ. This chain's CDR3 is CATAEGGNNSLLHF. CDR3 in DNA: TGTGCCACCGCAGAGGGGGGGAATAATTCACTCCTCCACTTT. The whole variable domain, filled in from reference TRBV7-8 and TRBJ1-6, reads GAGVSQSPRYKVAKRGQDVALRCDPISGHVSLFWYQQALGQGPEFLTYFQNEAQLDKSGLPSDRFFAERPEGSVSTLKIQRTQQEDSAVYLCATAEGGNNSLLHFGNGTRLTVT.

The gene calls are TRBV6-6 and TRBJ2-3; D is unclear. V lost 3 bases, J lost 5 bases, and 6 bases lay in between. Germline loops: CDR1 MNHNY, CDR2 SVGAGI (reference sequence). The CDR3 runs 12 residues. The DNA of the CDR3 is TGTGCCAGCAGTTATTCGCTAGATACGCAGTATTTT. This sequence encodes CASSYSLDTQYF.

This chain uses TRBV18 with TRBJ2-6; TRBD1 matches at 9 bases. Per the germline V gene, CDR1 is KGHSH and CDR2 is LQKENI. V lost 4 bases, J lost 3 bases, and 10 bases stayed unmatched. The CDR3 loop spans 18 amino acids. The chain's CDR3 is CASSLVPGQGGGANVLTF. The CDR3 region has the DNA TGTGCCAGCTCACTGGTCCCGGGACAGGGCGGTGGGGCCAACGTCCTGACTTTC.

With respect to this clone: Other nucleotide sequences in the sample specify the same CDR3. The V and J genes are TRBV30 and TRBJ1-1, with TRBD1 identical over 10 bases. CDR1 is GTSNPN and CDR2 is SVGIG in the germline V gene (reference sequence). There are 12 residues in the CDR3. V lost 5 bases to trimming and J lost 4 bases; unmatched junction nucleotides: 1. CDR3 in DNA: TGTGCCTGGGGGGACAGGGGCACTGAAGCTTTCTTT. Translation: CAWGDRGTEAFF. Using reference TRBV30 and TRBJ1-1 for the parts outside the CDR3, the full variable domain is SQTIHQWPATLVQPVGSPLSLECTVEGTSNPNLYWYRQAAGRGLQLLFYSVGIGQISSEVPQNLSASRPQDRQFILSSKKLLLSDSGFYLCAWGDRGTEAFFGQGTRLTVV.

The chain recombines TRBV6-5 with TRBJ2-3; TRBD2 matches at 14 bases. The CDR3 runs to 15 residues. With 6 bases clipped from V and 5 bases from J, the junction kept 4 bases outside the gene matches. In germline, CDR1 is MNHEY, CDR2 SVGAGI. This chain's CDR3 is CASRTSGGAGDTQYF. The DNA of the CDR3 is TGTGCCAGCAGGACTAGCGGGGGGGCGGGAGATACGCAGTATTTT.

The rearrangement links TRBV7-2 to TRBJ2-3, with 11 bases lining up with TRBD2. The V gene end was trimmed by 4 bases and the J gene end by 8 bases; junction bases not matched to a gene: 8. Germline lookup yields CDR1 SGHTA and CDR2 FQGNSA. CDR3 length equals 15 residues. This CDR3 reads CASSSIAGGQGTQYF. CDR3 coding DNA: TGTGCCAGCAGCTCTATAGCGGGGGGGCAAGGTACGCAGTATTTT.

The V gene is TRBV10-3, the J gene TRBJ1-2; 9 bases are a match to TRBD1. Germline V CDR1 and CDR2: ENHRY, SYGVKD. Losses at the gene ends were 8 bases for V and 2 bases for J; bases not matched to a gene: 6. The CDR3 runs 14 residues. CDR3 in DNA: TGTGCCATCCGATCCGGGACAGGGAACTATGGCTACACCTTC. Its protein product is CAIRSGTGNYGYTF.

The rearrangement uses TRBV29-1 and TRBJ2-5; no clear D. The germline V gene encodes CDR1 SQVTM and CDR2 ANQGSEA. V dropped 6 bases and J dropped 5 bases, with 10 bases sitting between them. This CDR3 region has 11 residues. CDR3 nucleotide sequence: TGCAGCGTCATGAGTCACGAGACCCAGTACTTC. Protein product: CSVMSHETQYF.

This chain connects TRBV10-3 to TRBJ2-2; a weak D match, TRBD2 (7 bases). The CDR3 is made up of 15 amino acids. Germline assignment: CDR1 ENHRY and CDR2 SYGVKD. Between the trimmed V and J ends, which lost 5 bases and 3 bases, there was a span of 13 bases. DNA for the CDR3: TGTGCCATCAGTCAGGCGGGGGCGGACACCGGGGAGCTGTTTTTT. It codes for CAISQAGADTGELFF.

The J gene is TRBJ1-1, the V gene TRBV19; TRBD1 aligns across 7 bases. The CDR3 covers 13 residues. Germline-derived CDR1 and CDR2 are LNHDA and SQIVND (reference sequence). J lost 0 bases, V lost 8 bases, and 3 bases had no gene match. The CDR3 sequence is CASGDSVNTEAFF. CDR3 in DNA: TGTGCCAGTGGGGACAGTGTGAACACTGAAGCTTTCTTT.

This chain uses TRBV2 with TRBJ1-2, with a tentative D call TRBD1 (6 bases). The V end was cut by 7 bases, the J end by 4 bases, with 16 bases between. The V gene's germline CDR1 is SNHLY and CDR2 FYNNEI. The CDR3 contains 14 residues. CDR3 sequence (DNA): TGTGCCAGCAAGGATAACAGGGAAGGCTATGGCTACACCTTC. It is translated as CASKDNREGYGYTF. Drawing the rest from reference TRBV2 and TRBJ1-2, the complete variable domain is EPEVTQTPSHQVTQMGQEVILRCVPISNHLYFYWYRQILGQKVEFLVSFYNNEISEKSEIFDDQFSVERPDGSNFTLKIRSTKLEDSAMYFCASKDNREGYGYTFGSGTRLTVV.

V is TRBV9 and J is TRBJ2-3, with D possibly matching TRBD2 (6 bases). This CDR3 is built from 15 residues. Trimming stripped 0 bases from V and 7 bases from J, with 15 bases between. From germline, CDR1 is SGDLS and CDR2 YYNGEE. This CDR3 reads CASSVATGEPYTQYF. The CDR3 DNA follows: TGTGCCAGCAGCGTAGCTACGGGGGAACCATATACGCAGTATTTT.

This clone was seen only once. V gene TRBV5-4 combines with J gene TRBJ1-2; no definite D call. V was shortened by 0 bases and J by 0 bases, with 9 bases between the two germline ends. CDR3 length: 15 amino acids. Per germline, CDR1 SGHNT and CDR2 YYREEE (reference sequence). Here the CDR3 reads CASSLEPGANYGYTF. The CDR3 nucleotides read TGTGCCAGCAGCTTGGAGCCGGGAGCTAACTATGGCTACACCTTC.

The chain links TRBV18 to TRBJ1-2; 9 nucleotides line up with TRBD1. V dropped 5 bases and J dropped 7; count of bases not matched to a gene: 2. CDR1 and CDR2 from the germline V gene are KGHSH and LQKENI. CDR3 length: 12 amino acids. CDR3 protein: CASSSDRGGYTF. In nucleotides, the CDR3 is TGTGCCAGCTCATCGGACAGGGGTGGCTACACCTTC.

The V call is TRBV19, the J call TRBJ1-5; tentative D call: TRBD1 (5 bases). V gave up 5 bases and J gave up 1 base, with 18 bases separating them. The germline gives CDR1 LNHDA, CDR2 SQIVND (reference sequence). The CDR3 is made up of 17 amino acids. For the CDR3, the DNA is TGTGCCAGTAGTCCCTCATTGGGGGGAATGAGCAATCAGCCCCAGCATTTT. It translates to CASSPSLGGMSNQPQHF.

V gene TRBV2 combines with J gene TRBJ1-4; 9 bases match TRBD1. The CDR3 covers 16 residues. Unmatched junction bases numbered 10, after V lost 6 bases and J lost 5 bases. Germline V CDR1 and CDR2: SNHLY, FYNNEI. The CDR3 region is CASSGDQGTGNEKLFF. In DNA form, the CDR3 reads TGTGCCAGCAGCGGGGATCAAGGGACAGGGAATGAAAAACTGTTTTTT. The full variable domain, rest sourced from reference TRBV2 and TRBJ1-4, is EPEVTQTPSHQVTQMGQEVILRCVPISNHLYFYWYRQILGQKVEFLVSFYNNEISEKSEIFDDQFSVERPDGSNFTLKIRSTKLEDSAMYFCASSGDQGTGNEKLFFGSGTQLSVL.

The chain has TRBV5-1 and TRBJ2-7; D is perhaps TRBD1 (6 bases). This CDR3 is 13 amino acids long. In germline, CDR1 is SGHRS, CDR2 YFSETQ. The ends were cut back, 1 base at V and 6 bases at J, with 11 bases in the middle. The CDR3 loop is CASSLLWDTEQYF. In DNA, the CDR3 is TGCGCCAGCAGCTTGTTATGGGACACCGAGCAGTACTTC.